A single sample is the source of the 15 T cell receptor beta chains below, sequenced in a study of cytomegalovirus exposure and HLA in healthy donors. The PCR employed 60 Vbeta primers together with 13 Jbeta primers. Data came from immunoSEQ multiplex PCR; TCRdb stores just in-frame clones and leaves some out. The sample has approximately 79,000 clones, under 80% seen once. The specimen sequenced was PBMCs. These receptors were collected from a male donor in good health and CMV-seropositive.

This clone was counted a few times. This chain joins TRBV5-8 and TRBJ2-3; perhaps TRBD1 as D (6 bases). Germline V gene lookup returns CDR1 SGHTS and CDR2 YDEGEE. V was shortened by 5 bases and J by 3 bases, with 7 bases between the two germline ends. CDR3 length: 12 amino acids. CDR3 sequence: CASRGGTDTQYF. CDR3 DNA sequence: TGTGCCAGCAGAGGGGGAACAGATACGCAGTATTTT.

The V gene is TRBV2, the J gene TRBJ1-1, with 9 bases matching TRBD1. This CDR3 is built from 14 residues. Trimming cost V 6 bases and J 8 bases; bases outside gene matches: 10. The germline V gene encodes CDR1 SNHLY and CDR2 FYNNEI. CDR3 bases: TGTGCCAGCAGAGAGGGACAGGGTGGATTAGAAGCTTTCTTT. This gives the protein CASREGQGGLEAFF.

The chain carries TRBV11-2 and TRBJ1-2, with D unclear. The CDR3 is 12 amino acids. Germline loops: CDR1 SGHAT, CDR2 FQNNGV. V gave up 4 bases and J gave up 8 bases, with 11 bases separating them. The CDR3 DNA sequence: TGTGCCAGCAGCTCCGAGCGGTCGGGCTACACCTTC. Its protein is CASSSERSGYTF.

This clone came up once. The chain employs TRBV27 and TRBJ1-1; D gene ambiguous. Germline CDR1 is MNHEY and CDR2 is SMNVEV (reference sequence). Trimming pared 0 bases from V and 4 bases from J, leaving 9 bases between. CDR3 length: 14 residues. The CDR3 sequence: CASSLSSAGTEAFF. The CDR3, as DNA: TGTGCCAGCAGTTTATCCTCTGCGGGCACTGAAGCTTTCTTT.

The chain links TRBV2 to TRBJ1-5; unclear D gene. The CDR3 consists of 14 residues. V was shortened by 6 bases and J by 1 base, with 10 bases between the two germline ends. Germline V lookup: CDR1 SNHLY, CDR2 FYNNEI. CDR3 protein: CASRGGRSNQPQHF. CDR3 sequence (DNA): TGTGCCAGCAGAGGCGGAAGAAGCAATCAGCCCCAGCATTTT.

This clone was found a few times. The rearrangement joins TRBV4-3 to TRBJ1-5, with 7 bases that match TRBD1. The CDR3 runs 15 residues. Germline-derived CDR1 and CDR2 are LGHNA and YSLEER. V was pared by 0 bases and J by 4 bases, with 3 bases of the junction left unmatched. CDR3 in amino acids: CASSQDLDRNQPQHF. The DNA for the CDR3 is TGCGCCAGCAGCCAAGATCTGGACAGGAATCAGCCCCAGCATTTT.

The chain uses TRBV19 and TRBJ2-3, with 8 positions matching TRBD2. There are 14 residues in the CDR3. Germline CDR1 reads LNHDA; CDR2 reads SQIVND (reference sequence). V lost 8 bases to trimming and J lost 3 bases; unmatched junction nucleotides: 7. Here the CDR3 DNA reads TGTGCCAGTGCCTCGGGACTAGAGACAGATACGCAGTATTTT. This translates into CASASGLETDTQYF.

CDR3 residues: CASKWLKGAHYGYTF. The CDR3 DNA reads TGTGCCAGCAAGTGGTTGAAGGGGGCGCATTATGGCTACACCTTC. This chain joins TRBV11-2 and TRBJ1-2, with TRBD1 matching over 7 bases. Germline-derived CDR1 and CDR2 are SGHAT and FQNNGV. The CDR3 is 15 amino acids. The J segment lost 5 bases and the V segment lost 7 bases, leaving 13 bases of the junction unmatched.

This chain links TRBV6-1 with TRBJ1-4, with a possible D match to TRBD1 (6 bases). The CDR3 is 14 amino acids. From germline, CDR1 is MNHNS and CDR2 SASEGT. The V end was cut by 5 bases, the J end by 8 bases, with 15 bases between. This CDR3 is CASSFLRGKEKLFF. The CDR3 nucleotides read TGTGCCAGCAGTTTTCTTAGGGGGAAAGAAAAACTGTTTTTT.

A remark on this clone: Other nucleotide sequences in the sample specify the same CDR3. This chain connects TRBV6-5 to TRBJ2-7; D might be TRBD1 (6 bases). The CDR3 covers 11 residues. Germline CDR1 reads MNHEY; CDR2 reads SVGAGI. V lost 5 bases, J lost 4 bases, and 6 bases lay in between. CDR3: CASSRGYEQYF. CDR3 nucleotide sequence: TGTGCCAGCAGTAGGGGGTACGAGCAGTACTTC.

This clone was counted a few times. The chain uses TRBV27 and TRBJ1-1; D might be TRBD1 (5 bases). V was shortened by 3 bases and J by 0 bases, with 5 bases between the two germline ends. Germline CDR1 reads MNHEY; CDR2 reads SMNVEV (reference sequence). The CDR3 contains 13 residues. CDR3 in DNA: TGTGCCAGCAGTTTGGACATGAACACTGAAGCTTTCTTT. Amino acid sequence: CASSLDMNTEAFF.

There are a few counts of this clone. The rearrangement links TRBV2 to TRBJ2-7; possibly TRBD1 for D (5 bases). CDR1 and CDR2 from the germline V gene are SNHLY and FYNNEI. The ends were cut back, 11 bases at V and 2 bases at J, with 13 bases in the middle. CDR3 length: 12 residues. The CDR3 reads CAGHTFTYEQYF. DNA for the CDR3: TGTGCCGGACACACCTTTACCTACGAGCAGTACTTC.

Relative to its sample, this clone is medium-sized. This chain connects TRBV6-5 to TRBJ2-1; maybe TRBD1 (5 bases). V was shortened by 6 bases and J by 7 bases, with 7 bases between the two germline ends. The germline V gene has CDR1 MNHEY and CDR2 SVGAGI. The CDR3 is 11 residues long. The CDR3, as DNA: TGTGCCAGCAGCCAGGGAAATGAGCAGTTCTTC. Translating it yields CASSQGNEQFF.

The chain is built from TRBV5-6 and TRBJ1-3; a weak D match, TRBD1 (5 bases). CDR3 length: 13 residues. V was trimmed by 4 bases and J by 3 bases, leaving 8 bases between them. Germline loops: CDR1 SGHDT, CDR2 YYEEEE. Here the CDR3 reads CASSRDFGNTIYF. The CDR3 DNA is TGTGCCAGCAGCCGGGACTTTGGAAACACCATATATTTT.

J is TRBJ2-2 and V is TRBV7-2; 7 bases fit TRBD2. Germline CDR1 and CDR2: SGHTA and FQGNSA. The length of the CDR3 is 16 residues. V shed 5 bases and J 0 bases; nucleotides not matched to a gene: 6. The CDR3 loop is CASSKPSGANTGELFF. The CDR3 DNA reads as TGTGCCAGCAGCAAGCCTAGCGGCGCGAACACCGGGGAGCTGTTTTTT.